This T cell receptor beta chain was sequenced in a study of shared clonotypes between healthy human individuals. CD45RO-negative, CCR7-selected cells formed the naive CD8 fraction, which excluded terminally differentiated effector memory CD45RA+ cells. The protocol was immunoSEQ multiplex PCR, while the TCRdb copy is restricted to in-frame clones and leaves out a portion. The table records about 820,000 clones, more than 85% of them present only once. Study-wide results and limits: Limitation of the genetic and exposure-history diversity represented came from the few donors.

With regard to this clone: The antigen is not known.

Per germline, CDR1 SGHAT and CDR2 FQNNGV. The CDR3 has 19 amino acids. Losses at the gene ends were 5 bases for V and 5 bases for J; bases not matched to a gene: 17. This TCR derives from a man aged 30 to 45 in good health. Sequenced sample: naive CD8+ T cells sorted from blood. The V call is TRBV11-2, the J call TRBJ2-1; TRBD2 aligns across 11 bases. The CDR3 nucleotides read TGTGCCAGCAGCCAACTACTAGCGGGGGAGCTCGATAGCCACAATGAGCAGTTCTTC. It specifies CASSQLLAGELDSHNEQFF.